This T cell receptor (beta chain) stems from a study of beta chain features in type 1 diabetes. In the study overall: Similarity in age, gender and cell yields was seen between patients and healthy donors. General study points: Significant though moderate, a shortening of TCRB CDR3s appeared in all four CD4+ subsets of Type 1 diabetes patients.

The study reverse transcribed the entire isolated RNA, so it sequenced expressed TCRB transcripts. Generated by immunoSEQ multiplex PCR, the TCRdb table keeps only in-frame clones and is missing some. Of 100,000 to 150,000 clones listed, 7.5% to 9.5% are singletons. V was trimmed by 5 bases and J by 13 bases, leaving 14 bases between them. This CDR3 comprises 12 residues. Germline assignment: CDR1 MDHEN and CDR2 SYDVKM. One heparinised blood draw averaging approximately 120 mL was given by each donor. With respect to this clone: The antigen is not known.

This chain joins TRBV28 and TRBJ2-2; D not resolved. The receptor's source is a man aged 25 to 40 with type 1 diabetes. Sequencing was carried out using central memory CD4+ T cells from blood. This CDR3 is CASSAEPLGLFF. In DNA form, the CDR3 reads TGTGCCAGCAGTGCCGAGCCCCTCGGGCTGTTTTTT.